A single sample is the source of the 29 T cell receptor beta chains below, sequenced in a study of shared clonotypes between healthy human individuals. Sequencing used immunoSEQ multiplex PCR; TCRdb keeps in-frame clones, though not all of them. The sample holds some 2,000,000 clones, 85% to 95% seen once. Naive CD8 cells, CD45RO-negative and positively selected for CCR7, excluded terminally differentiated effector memory CD45RA+ cells. The source material was naive CD8+ T cells sorted from blood. These receptors were obtained from a man aged 18 to 35 in good health.

The chain joins TRBV6-1 to TRBJ1-3, with D perhaps TRBD1 (5 bases). The germline V gene encodes CDR1 MNHNS and CDR2 SASEGT. This CDR3 is built from 17 residues. Trimming cost V 4 bases and J 0 bases, with 16 bases left between them. Here the CDR3 DNA reads TGTGCCAGCAGTGCTAACCGGGACGTCGTCTCTGGAAACACCATATATTTT. This encodes CASSANRDVVSGNTIYF.

The chain joins TRBV27 to TRBJ1-5, with D possibly being TRBD1 (5 bases). V lost 1 base and J 2 bases, leaving 9 bases between the germline ends. Germline values: CDR1 MNHEY, CDR2 SMNVEV (reference sequence). The CDR3 extends over 15 amino acids. The CDR3 region has the DNA TGTGCCAGCAGTTTATTGGGGGTCGGCAATCAGCCCCAGCATTTT. Protein: CASSLLGVGNQPQHF.

The chain is built from TRBV27 and TRBJ2-3, with D perhaps being TRBD1 or TRBD2 (5 bases each). Germline CDR1 is MNHEY and CDR2 is SMNVEV (reference sequence). This CDR3 is 13 amino acids long. V was pared by 7 bases and J by 4 bases, with 12 bases between. The DNA of the CDR3 is TGTGCCAGCACTTCTCTGGGGGCAGATACGCAGTATTTT. Protein: CASTSLGADTQYF.

This clone has just one count. V gene TRBV29-1 combines with J gene TRBJ1-2, with D unclear. Germline-derived CDR1 and CDR2 are SQVTM and ANQGSEA. CDR3 size: 15 residues. Trimming removed 0 bases from V and 4 bases from J, with 15 bases in between. This CDR3 is CSVEDRGEAFYGYTF. The CDR3 DNA sequence: TGCAGCGTTGAAGATCGAGGCGAAGCATTCTATGGCTACACCTTC. The whole variable domain, remainder taken from reference TRBV29-1 and TRBJ1-2, is SAVISQKPSRDICQRGTSLTIQCQVDSQVTMMFWYRQQPGQSLTLIATANQGSEATYESGFVIDKFPISRPNLTFSTLTVSNMSPEDSSIYLCSVEDRGEAFYGYTFGSGTRLTVV.

V usage is TRBV7-6 and J usage is TRBJ2-7; 10 nucleotides agree with TRBD1. The CDR3 runs to 15 residues. J gave up 5 bases and V 3 bases, and 7 bases lay outside the gene matches. The germline V gene has CDR1 SGHVS and CDR2 FNYEAQ. For the CDR3, the DNA is TGTGCCAGCAGCTTCAGGCCGGGACAGGGGAACGAGCAGTACTTC. It codes for CASSFRPGQGNEQYF.

The genes are TRBV19 and TRBJ2-5; no reliable D call. Germline V lookup: CDR1 LNHDA, CDR2 SQIVND (reference sequence). This CDR3 contains 15 residues. The V end lost 6 bases, the J end lost 1 base, and 15 bases lay between the germline ends. The CDR3 sequence: CASRPGPLSQETQYF. In DNA form, the CDR3 reads TGTGCCAGTAGGCCCGGCCCTTTGAGCCAAGAGACCCAGTACTTC.

This clone has more than one count but fewer than ten. The rearrangement joins TRBV21-1 to TRBJ1-2. TRBV21-1 is a known pseudogene. This CDR3 is built from 9 residues. The CDR3 coding sequence is TGTGCCAGCAGCTCTGGCTACACCTTC. It is translated as CASSSGYTF.

This rearrangement joins TRBV15 to TRBJ1-6; no firm D call. From germline, CDR1 is LNHNV and CDR2 YYDKDF (reference sequence). The CDR3 is 13 residues long. With 5 bases removed from V and 7 bases from J, the gap between germline ends came to 9 bases. The CDR3 DNA follows: TGTGCCACCAGCGTGGACGGCAATTCACCCCTCCACTTT. Translated: CATSVDGNSPLHF.

The rearrangement links TRBV6-6 to TRBJ1-2; 12 nucleotides line up with TRBD1. Germline assignment: CDR1 MNHNY and CDR2 SVGAGI (reference sequence). The length of the CDR3 is 16 residues. V trimming: 2 bases; J trimming: 4 bases; junction bases outside the gene matches: 5. CDR3 amino acids: CASSYGTGGAIYGYTF. CDR3 sequence (DNA): TGTGCCAGCAGTTACGGGACAGGGGGCGCGATCTATGGCTACACCTTC.

The rearrangement joins TRBV27 to TRBJ2-1, with 12 bases matching TRBD2. J gave up 6 bases and V 5 bases, and 11 bases lay outside the gene matches. Germline V lookup: CDR1 MNHEY, CDR2 SMNVEV (reference sequence). The CDR3 is 17 amino acids. The CDR3 DNA reads as TGTGCCAGCAGTCTACTCGCTAGCGGGGGGGCAGCCAATGAGCAGTTCTTC. Translating it yields CASSLLASGGAANEQFF.

This chain uses TRBV9 with TRBJ2-7; possible D gene TRBD1, 5 bases. V gave up 0 bases and J gave up 7 bases, with 17 bases separating them. There are 15 residues in the CDR3. Germline V lookup: CDR1 SGDLS, CDR2 YYNGEE. DNA for the CDR3: TGTGCCAGCAGCGTAGACCCCAGGGTGGGATCTGAGCAGTACTTC. It yields the protein CASSVDPRVGSEQYF.

The sample holds a few counts of this clone. The chain has TRBV2 and TRBJ2-7; D is perhaps TRBD1 (5 bases). This CDR3 is built from 14 residues. V was cut by 4 bases and J by 7 bases, with 17 bases left in between. From germline, CDR1 is SNHLY and CDR2 FYNNEI. CDR3 amino acids: CASSGTGSRGEQYF. CDR3 DNA: TGTGCCAGCAGTGGAACAGGCTCAAGGGGAGAGCAGTACTTC.

The rearrangement joins TRBV7-9 to TRBJ2-7; D is perhaps TRBD1 (6 bases). V lost 4 bases and J lost 5, with 12 bases in between. CDR3 length equals 13 residues. Germline V gives CDR1 SEHNR, CDR2 FQNEAQ (reference sequence). This CDR3 reads CASSSDRKNEQYF. The CDR3 nucleotides are TGTGCCAGCAGCTCTGACAGGAAGAACGAGCAGTACTTC.

The rearrangement uses TRBV29-1 and TRBJ2-1; 14 bases fit TRBD2. Germline V CDR1 and CDR2: SQVTM, ANQGSEA. V lost 4 bases and J lost 3; bases outside the gene matches: 5. The CDR3 is 16 amino acids. The CDR3 is CSVAGLAGVRYNEQFF. Written as DNA, the CDR3 is TGCAGCGTTGCGGGACTAGCGGGAGTCCGCTACAATGAGCAGTTCTTC.

Comments on this clone: Other DNA sequences from this sample encode an identical CDR3 as well. The chain links TRBV27 to TRBJ1-5; no clear D. The CDR3 spans 12 residues. Trimming left V 2 bases short and J 3 bases short, with 2 bases between. CDR1 is MNHEY, CDR2 SMNVEV, per germline (reference sequence). CDR3 nucleotide sequence: TGTGCCAGCAGTTTACCCAATCAGCCCCAGCATTTT. This gives the protein CASSLPNQPQHF.

The chain couples TRBV4-1 to TRBJ1-1, with 9 bases lining up with TRBD1. J gave up 1 base and V 4 bases, and 4 bases lay outside the gene matches. The CDR3 spans 15 residues. Germline values: CDR1 MGHRA, CDR2 YSYEKL. This CDR3 reads CASSLGTGPNTEAFF. CDR3 DNA: TGCGCCAGCAGCCTCGGGACAGGGCCGAACACTGAAGCTTTCTTT.

The CDR3 sequence: CASSLGRTTYEQYF. CDR3 in DNA: TGTGCCAGCAGTCTCGGCAGAACAACCTACGAGCAGTACTTC. This chain connects TRBV2 to TRBJ2-7, with no clear D. The CDR3 runs 14 residues. Trimming took 5 bases from V and 2 from J, leaving 13 bases between them. Per germline, CDR1 SNHLY and CDR2 FYNNEI.

V gene TRBV27 combines with J gene TRBJ1-6, with TRBD1 identical over 9 bases. This CDR3 comprises 16 residues. CDR1 is MNHEY and CDR2 is SMNVEV in the germline V gene (reference sequence). V was pared by 5 bases and J by 7 bases, with 9 bases of the junction left unmatched. The CDR3 DNA follows: TGTGCCAGCAGTAGTACAGGGACAGGGCTGAATTCACCCCTCCACTTT. Translated, it gives CASSSTGTGLNSPLHF.

Notes on this clone: The identical CDR3 is also encoded by other nucleotide sequences in the sample. V is TRBV5-8 and J is TRBJ2-2, with D uncertain. Germline CDR1 reads SGHTS; CDR2 reads YDEGEE. The ends were cut back, 2 bases at V and 8 bases at J, with 4 bases in the middle. This CDR3 is 11 amino acids long. As DNA, the CDR3 is TGTGCCAGCAGCTTTACTGGGGAGCTGTTTTTT. Residues: CASSFTGELFF.

The chain couples TRBV9 to TRBJ1-2, with a tentative D call TRBD1 (5 bases). V was clipped by 3 bases and J by 5 bases, with 8 bases between them. The germline gives CDR1 SGDLS, CDR2 YYNGEE. The CDR3 is made up of 12 amino acids. The CDR3 loop is CASSGPGYGYTF. The CDR3 DNA sequence: TGTGCCAGCAGCGGACCAGGGTATGGCTACACCTTC.

This clone was seen just once. The chain joins TRBV9 to TRBJ1-2; 11 bases agree with TRBD1. The germline gives CDR1 SGDLS, CDR2 YYNGEE. The CDR3 sequence is 17 residues long. V lost 3 bases to trimming and J lost 7 bases; unmatched junction nucleotides: 14. The CDR3 loop is CASSGAGSGQGAPGYTF. CDR3 nucleotides: TGTGCCAGCAGCGGCGCGGGTAGTGGACAGGGGGCGCCTGGCTACACCTTC.

This chain uses TRBV27 with TRBJ2-1; TRBD2 agrees at 10 bases. From germline, CDR1 is MNHEY and CDR2 SMNVEV (reference sequence). The CDR3 covers 14 residues. Trimming took 2 bases from V and 8 from J; bases not matched to a gene: 3. The CDR3 DNA sequence: TGTGCCAGCAGTTTAAGCGGGAGGGCCCATGAGCAGTTCTTC. It specifies CASSLSGRAHEQFF.

The chain is built from TRBV27 and TRBJ2-1, with D maybe TRBD2 (5 bases). Germline values: CDR1 MNHEY, CDR2 SMNVEV (reference sequence). The V end lost 3 bases, the J end lost 8 bases, and 8 bases lay between the germline ends. CDR3 length: 12 amino acids. As DNA, the CDR3 is TGTGCCAGCAGTTTTGACGGGGATGAGCAGTTCTTC. Translated: CASSFDGDEQFF.

The chain links TRBV27 to TRBJ1-1, with TRBD1 identical over 9 bases. CDR1 and CDR2 from the germline V gene are MNHEY and SMNVEV (reference sequence). CDR3 length: 15 residues. After removal of 0 bases from V and 5 bases from J, the junction contained 4 bases not matched to a gene. The CDR3 DNA is TGTGCCAGCAGTTTATCGAGAGGACAGGGGACTGAAGCTTTCTTT. Residues: CASSLSRGQGTEAFF.

V is TRBV5-1 and J is TRBJ2-1; a possible D gene is TRBD1 (6 bases). This CDR3 contains 12 residues. From germline, CDR1 is SGHRS and CDR2 YFSETQ. Trimming removed 2 bases at V and 14 bases at J, with 14 bases between. The DNA of the CDR3 is TGCGCCAGCAGCTTTGAAGGACAGAAGGAGTTCTTC. Protein: CASSFEGQKEFF.

A note on this clone: Other nucleotide sequences from this sample produce the same CDR3. The V call is TRBV9, the J call TRBJ1-1; 8 positions agree with TRBD1. V was pared by 3 bases and J by 4 bases, with 2 bases of the junction left unmatched. The CDR3 runs 13 residues. Germline V gene sequence: CDR1 SGDLS, CDR2 YYNGEE. The CDR3 DNA reads TGTGCCAGCAGCGAAACAGGGGGCACTGAAGCTTTCTTT. Its protein product is CASSETGGTEAFF. Full variable domain (missing parts from reference TRBV9 and TRBJ1-1): DSGVTQTPKHLITATGQRVTLRCSPRSGDLSVYWYQQSLDQGLQFLIQYYNGEERAKGNILERFSAQQFPDLHSELNLSSLELGDSALYFCASSETGGTEAFFGQGTRLTVV.

The rearrangement joins TRBV7-9 to TRBJ2-7; 12 nucleotides match TRBD1. The CDR3 runs to 17 residues. The junction had 7 bases not matched to a gene; V was cut back by 0 bases and J by 4 bases. CDR1 SEHNR and CDR2 FQNEAQ come from the germline V gene (reference sequence). Written as DNA, the CDR3 is TGTGCCAGCAGCTTAGCTCGGGACAGGGGGCAAGGATACGAGCAGTACTTC. Translating it yields CASSLARDRGQGYEQYF.

V gene TRBV19 combines with J gene TRBJ1-1; D possibly corresponds to TRBD1 (6 bases). The CDR3 runs 14 residues. CDR1 is LNHDA, CDR2 SQIVND, per germline (reference sequence). V was pared by 4 bases and J by 0 bases, with 9 bases between. CDR3 in amino acids: CASSRGQMNTEAFF. CDR3 nucleotide sequence: TGTGCCAGTAGTAGAGGACAGATGAACACTGAAGCTTTCTTT. Combining the CDR3 with reference TRBV19 and TRBJ1-1 gives the whole variable domain DGGITQSPKYLFRKEGQNVTLSCEQNLNHDAMYWYRQDPGQGLRLIYYSQIVNDFQKGDIAEGYSVSREKKESFPLTVTSAQKNPTAFYLCASSRGQMNTEAFFGQGTRLTVV.

The gene calls are TRBV19 and TRBJ1-3; D possibly corresponds to TRBD1 (6 bases). Germline values: CDR1 LNHDA, CDR2 SQIVND (reference sequence). This CDR3 region has 15 residues. Trimming pared 4 bases from V and 0 bases from J, leaving 10 bases between. The CDR3 nucleotides are TGTGCCAGTAGTACGGACAGTTACTCTGGAAACACCATATATTTT. Its protein product is CASSTDSYSGNTIYF.